This T cell receptor (beta chain) was obtained from a study of shared clonotypes between healthy human individuals. Deep-level running was used for the assay. The repertoire was sequenced with immunoSEQ multiplex PCR; TCRdb's copy has only in-frame clones and lacks some. The repertoire includes around 750,000 clones, roughly 70% of them detected once, and 1.5% to 2% sits in the top ten. The CDR3 totals 15 residues. The germline V gene encodes CDR1 LNHDA and CDR2 SQIVND (reference sequence). Trimming removed 4 bases from V and 8 bases from J, with 18 bases in between. Sequences were obtained from memory CD4+ T cells sorted from blood. Sample subset: CD45RA-negative fraction. The source of this sequence is a woman aged 25 to 39 in good health. The chain carries TRBV19 and TRBJ2-1, with D possibly matching TRBD2 (6 bases). CDR3 nucleotides: TGTGCCAGTAGTAAGGGGAGACTAGGGCAAGATGAGCAGTTCTTC. As protein: CASSKGRLGQDEQFF.